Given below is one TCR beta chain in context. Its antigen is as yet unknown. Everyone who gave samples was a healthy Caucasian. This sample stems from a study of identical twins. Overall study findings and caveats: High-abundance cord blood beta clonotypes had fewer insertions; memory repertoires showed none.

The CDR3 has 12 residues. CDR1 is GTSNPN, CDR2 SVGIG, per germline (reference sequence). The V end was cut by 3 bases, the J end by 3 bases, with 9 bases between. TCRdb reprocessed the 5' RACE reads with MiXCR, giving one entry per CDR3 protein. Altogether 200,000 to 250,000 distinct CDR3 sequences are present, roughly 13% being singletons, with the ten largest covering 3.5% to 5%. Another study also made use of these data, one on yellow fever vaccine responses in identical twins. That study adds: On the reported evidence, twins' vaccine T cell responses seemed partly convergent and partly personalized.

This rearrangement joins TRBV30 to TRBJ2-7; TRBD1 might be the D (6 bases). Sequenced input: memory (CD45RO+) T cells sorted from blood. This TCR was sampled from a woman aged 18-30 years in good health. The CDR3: CAWSTGFYEQYF. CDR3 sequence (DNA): TGTGCCTGGAGCACAGGGTTCTACGAGCAGTACTTC.